A single sample gave rise to the 21 T cell receptor beta chains below, sequenced in a study of blood T cell repertoires in COVID-19. Assay used: immunoSEQ multiplex PCR; TCRdb lists only in-frame clones, some missing. The sample shows about 38,000 clones, roughly 80% of them seen only once. The source material was peripheral blood. The receptors here all came from a man in his forties or fifties with active COVID-19.

The gene calls are TRBV11-2 and TRBJ1-1; weak D call: TRBD1 (5 bases). CDR1 and CDR2 from the germline V gene are SGHAT and FQNNGV. The CDR3 is 16 residues long. V gave up 5 bases and J gave up 5 bases, with 21 bases separating them. The CDR3 sequence: CASSPGFYSGDTEAFF. The DNA of the CDR3 is TGTGCCAGCAGCCCAGGGTTTTATTCGGGGGATACTGAAGCTTTCTTT.

The DNA for the CDR3 is TGTGCCATCAGTGATGGGACTATGTACCAAGAGACCCAGTACTTC. Its translation is CAISDGTMYQETQYF. The V call is TRBV10-3, the J call TRBJ2-5, with 7 bases matching TRBD2. This CDR3 contains 15 residues. Germline CDR1 is ENHRY and CDR2 is SYGVKD. Trimming cost V 3 bases and J 0 bases; bases outside gene matches: 4.

This chain connects TRBV6-5 to TRBJ2-1; 8 bases line up with TRBD1. The CDR3 is made up of 16 amino acids. CDR1 is MNHEY, CDR2 SVGAGI, per germline. V lost 0 bases and J lost 2; bases outside the gene matches: 3. CDR3 in amino acids: CASSYSGQETYNEQFF. CDR3 in DNA: TGTGCCAGCAGTTACTCGGGACAGGAAACCTACAATGAGCAGTTCTTC.

The chain joins TRBV27 to TRBJ1-1; a weak D match, TRBD1 (6 bases). V lost 8 bases to trimming and J lost 4 bases, with 14 bases between them. The germline CDR1 and CDR2 sequences are MNHEY and SMNVEV (reference sequence). The CDR3 contains 13 residues. The CDR3 reads CASADTGFTEAFF. CDR3 DNA sequence: TGTGCCAGCGCCGACACAGGGTTCACTGAAGCTTTCTTT.

The chain carries TRBV5-1 and TRBJ1-4, with TRBD1 identical over 9 bases. The CDR3 extends over 14 amino acids. Germline values: CDR1 SGHRS, CDR2 YFSETQ. Unmatched junction bases numbered 4, after V lost 4 bases and J lost 6 bases. CDR3 protein: CASSPGQGYEKLFF. DNA for the CDR3: TGCGCCAGCAGCCCGGGACAGGGTTATGAAAAACTGTTTTTT.

This rearrangement joins TRBV15 to TRBJ2-3; 12 positions match TRBD2. Trimming cost V 5 bases and J 5 bases; bases outside gene matches: 5. This CDR3 spans 15 amino acids. The germline CDR1 and CDR2 sequences are LNHNV and YYDKDF (reference sequence). The CDR3 DNA sequence: TGTGCCACCAGCGAAGGACTAGCGGGGCAAGATACGCAGTATTTT. Translating it yields CATSEGLAGQDTQYF.

The J gene is TRBJ2-1, the V gene TRBV12-3 or TRBV12-4; 8 positions agree with TRBD2. The CDR3 covers 13 residues. V lost 5 bases to trimming and J lost 6 bases; unmatched junction nucleotides: 3. The CDR3 DNA reads TGTGCCAGCAGTCCTGGGACTAGCAATGAGCAGTTCTTC. This encodes CASSPGTSNEQFF.

This clone was recorded a few times. The chain joins TRBV7-9 to TRBJ2-1; TRBD2 matches 8 bases. V was pared by 5 bases and J by 6 bases, with 9 bases of the junction left unmatched. Germline CDR1 is SEHNR and CDR2 is FQNEAQ (reference sequence). This CDR3 has 15 residues. The CDR3 nucleotides are TGTGCCAGCAGCCCGGGGGGGCGAAGGGGCAATGAGCAGTTCTTC. This translates into CASSPGGRRGNEQFF.

The chain joins TRBV10-3 to TRBJ1-3, with a weak D call TRBD1 (5 bases). The CDR3 extends over 18 amino acids. V was clipped by 7 bases and J by 1 base, with 23 bases between them. Germline-derived CDR1 and CDR2 are ENHRY and SYGVKD. CDR3 nucleotide sequence: TGTGCCATCACTCAACTAAAAAGACAGCGTTTATCTGGAAACACCATATATTTT. Translated: CAITQLKRQRLSGNTIYF.

This clone appeared a few times. This sequence joins TRBV18 and TRBJ1-1; D uncertain. Trimming pared 4 bases from V and 0 bases from J, leaving 6 bases between. The V gene's germline CDR1 is KGHSH and CDR2 LQKENI. The CDR3 consists of 13 residues. The CDR3 protein is CASSLDMNTEAFF. Written as DNA, the CDR3 is TGTGCCAGCTCACTAGACATGAACACTGAAGCTTTCTTT.

Here the CDR3 reads CASSQAEGASNSPLHF. The CDR3 DNA is TGCGCCAGCAGCCAAGCGGAGGGGGCGTCTAATTCACCCCTCCACTTT. The chain links TRBV4-1 to TRBJ1-6, with TRBD1 identical over 7 bases. From germline, CDR1 is MGHRA and CDR2 YSYEKL. This CDR3 contains 16 residues. V dropped 1 base and J dropped 6; count of bases not matched to a gene: 6.

V is TRBV28 and J is TRBJ1-6; no firm D call. V was pared by 4 bases and J by 0 bases, with 19 bases between. The CDR3 is 19 amino acids. Germline values: CDR1 MDHEN, CDR2 SYDVKM. The CDR3: CASSYSGRTQSSYNSPLHF. The CDR3, as DNA: TGTGCCAGCAGTTATTCGGGAAGAACCCAAAGCTCCTATAATTCACCCCTCCACTTT.

V usage is TRBV21-1 and J usage is TRBJ2-2; the listed D gene, TRBD2, was not tested against the DNA. TRBV21-1 is marked as a pseudogene. The CDR3 is 17 amino acids. The CDR3 reads CASPQLPRGLNTGELFF. DNA of the CDR3: TGTGCCAGCCCTCAACTCCCCCGAGGGCTTAACACCGGGGAGCTGTTTTTT.

The V gene is TRBV13, the J gene TRBJ2-3, with TRBD2 matching 11 bases. This CDR3 region has 19 residues. The trim removed 2 bases at V and 2 bases at J, leaving 12 bases unmatched. CDR1 PRHDT and CDR2 FYEKMQ come from the germline V gene (reference sequence). CDR3 DNA sequence: TGTGCCAGCAGCTTATCTCGGGCTAGCGGGGGGACCTTCACAGATACGCAGTATTTT. Its translation is CASSLSRASGGTFTDTQYF. Supplemented by reference TRBV13 and TRBJ2-3, the full variable domain reads AAGVIQSPRHLIKEKRETATLKCYPIPRHDTVYWYQQGPGQDPQFLISFYEKMQSDKGSIPDRFSAQQFSDYHSELNMSSLELGDSALYFCASSLSRASGGTFTDTQYFGPGTRLTVL.

The gene calls are TRBV29-1 and TRBJ1-4; D not certain. Germline loops: CDR1 SQVTM, CDR2 ANQGSEA. The CDR3 extends over 12 amino acids. V shed 6 bases and J shed 8 bases, with 13 bases lying between them. CDR3 amino acids: CSVTDRGEKLFF. In DNA, the CDR3 is TGCAGCGTCACGGACCGGGGAGAAAAACTGTTTTTT.

The chain links TRBV19 to TRBJ2-6, with D maybe TRBD2 (6 bases). There are 16 residues in the CDR3. CDR1 is LNHDA and CDR2 is SQIVND in the germline V gene (reference sequence). Deletions cut 8 bases from V and 0 bases from J, with 14 bases between. The CDR3 bases are TGTGCCAGTTGGGGGGACGTCGTCTCTGGGGCCAACGTCCTGACTTTC. Translating it yields CASWGDVVSGANVLTF. Using reference TRBV19 and TRBJ2-6 for the parts outside the CDR3, the full variable domain is DGGITQSPKYLFRKEGQNVTLSCEQNLNHDAMYWYRQDPGQGLRLIYYSQIVNDFQKGDIAEGYSVSREKKESFPLTVTSAQKNPTAFYLCASWGDVVSGANVLTFGAGSRLTVL.

V usage is TRBV7-2 and J usage is TRBJ1-2; D gene unclear. The CDR3 contains 13 residues. Germline V gene data show CDR1 as SGHTA and CDR2 as FQGNSA. The V end was cut by 6 bases, the J end by 2 bases, with 10 bases between. This CDR3 is CASRGTENYGYTF. CDR3 DNA sequence: TGTGCCAGCAGAGGAACAGAAAACTATGGCTACACCTTC. Complete variable domain (other parts from reference TRBV7-2 and TRBJ1-2): GAGVSQSPSNKVTEKGKDVELRCDPISGHTALYWYRQSLGQGLEFLIYFQGNSAPDKSGLPSDRFSAERTGGSVSTLTIQRTQQEDSAVYLCASRGTENYGYTFGSGTRLTVV.

J is TRBJ2-5 and V is TRBV7-9; TRBD1 matches 9 bases. The CDR3 contains 14 residues. The trim removed 5 bases at V and 5 bases at J, leaving 6 bases unmatched. CDR1 SEHNR and CDR2 FQNEAQ come from the germline V gene (reference sequence). CDR3 residues: CASSLQGAKETQYF. Here the CDR3 DNA reads TGTGCCAGCAGCCTACAGGGGGCCAAGGAGACCCAGTACTTC. The variable domain in full, with the rest retrieved from reference TRBV7-9 and TRBJ2-5, is DTGVSQNPRHKITKRGQNVTFRCDPISEHNRLYWYRQTLGQGPEFLTYFQNEAQLEKSRLLSDRFSAERPKGSFSTLEIQRTEQGDSAMYLCASSLQGAKETQYFGPGTRLLVL.

V usage is TRBV4-2 and J usage is TRBJ2-7; TRBD2 matches at 8 bases. Looked up from germline, CDR1 is LGHNA and CDR2 is YNFKEQ. V trimming: 2 bases; J trimming: 1 base; junction bases outside the gene matches: 10. CDR3 length: 17 residues. CDR3 sequence reads: CASSQPGAGGLSYEQYF. The CDR3 region has the DNA TGTGCCAGCAGCCAACCTGGGGCGGGGGGTCTTTCCTACGAGCAGTACTTC.

The chain carries TRBV5-1 and TRBJ2-2; no clear D. The CDR3 covers 14 residues. V gave up 6 bases and J gave up 1 base, with 10 bases separating them. Germline CDR1 SGHRS, CDR2 YFSETQ. DNA for the CDR3: TGCGCCAGCAATATGACACAGAACACCGGGGAGCTGTTTTTT. It translates to CASNMTQNTGELFF.

CDR3 bases: TGTGCCAGCGTCCCGGAGGGGCCGTTGGTTTTGAACACTGAAGCTTTCTTT. This encodes CASVPEGPLVLNTEAFF. The chain carries TRBV5-5 and TRBJ1-1, with D tentatively TRBD1 (5 bases). The V end was cut by 7 bases, the J end by 0 bases, with 22 bases between. The CDR3 sequence is 17 residues long. Germline V gene sequence: CDR1 SGHKS, CDR2 YYEKEE (reference sequence).